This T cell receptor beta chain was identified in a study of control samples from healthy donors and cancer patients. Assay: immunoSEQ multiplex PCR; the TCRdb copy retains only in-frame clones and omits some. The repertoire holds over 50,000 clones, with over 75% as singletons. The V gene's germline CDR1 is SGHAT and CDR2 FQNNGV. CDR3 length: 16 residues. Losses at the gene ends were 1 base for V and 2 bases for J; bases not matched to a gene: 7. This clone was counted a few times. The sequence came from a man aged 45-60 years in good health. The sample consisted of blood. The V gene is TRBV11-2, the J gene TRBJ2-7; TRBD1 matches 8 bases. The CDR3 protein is CASSLVGDRSTYEQYF. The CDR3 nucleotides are TGTGCCAGCAGCTTAGTAGGGGACAGGTCAACCTACGAGCAGTACTTC.